The text below deals with one T cell receptor beta chain. The sample belongs to a study of preoperative IRX-2 immunotherapy in early breast cancer. The germline V gene encodes CDR1 LNHDA and CDR2 SQIVND (reference sequence). There are 13 residues in the CDR3. V lost 6 bases and J lost 0, with 8 bases in between. Treatment meaning: preoperative locoregional IRX-2 cytokine immunotherapy. Preoperative locoregional IRX-2 cytokine immunotherapy was tested in the phase Ib source study. Here immunoSEQ multiplex PCR was the method, and the copy in TCRdb shows in-frame clones only, minus some. The sample gives about 32,000 clones, roughly four fifths of which show up once; roughly 2.5% is in the top ten.

This receptor was obtained from a human donor with breast cancer. This specimen was lymph node tissue, taken from a patient treated with IRX-2 immunotherapy. The chain combines TRBV19 with TRBJ2-5; no firm D call. Here the CDR3 reads CASRPRNQETQYF. CDR3 nucleotide sequence: TGTGCCAGTAGGCCGCGGAACCAAGAGACCCAGTACTTC.